Included here is one T cell receptor (beta chain) sequence, with context. Antigen unknown. These data are taken from a study of cytomegalovirus exposure and HLA in healthy donors. At the level of the study: The platform used for the roughly 130 validation repertoires matched that of the approximately 670 first-cohort repertoires, a later analysis reported.

V lost 6 bases and J 0 bases, leaving 15 bases between the germline ends. The CDR3 contains 16 residues. CDR1 and CDR2 (germline): MDHEN, SYDVKM. Sequencing used immunoSEQ multiplex PCR; TCRdb keeps in-frame clones, though not all of them. The sample has about 110,000 clones; roughly 89% are singletons. Study-level points and caveats: CMV antigen specificity of three CMV-associated chains was confirmed in vitro. Generally TCR sequences proved uncommon, though certain public TCRs appeared in numerous donors.

The chain employs TRBV28 and TRBJ2-1; tentatively, D is TRBD1 (5 bases). Sequencing used PBMCs. The TCR sequence derives from a woman between 18 and 30 years old in good health and CMV-seronegative. For the CDR3, the DNA is TGTGCCAGCAGCCTTAGACAGCCACCCTCCTACAATGAGCAGTTCTTC. This encodes CASSLRQPPSYNEQFF.